This T cell receptor (beta chain) was sequenced for a study of cytomegalovirus exposure and HLA in healthy donors. Study details: Previous work identified some 120 million unique TCR beta sequences from about 179 million T cells. Regarding the study as a whole: Cytomegalovirus-associated status was assigned to approximately 160 TCR beta chains. Researchers had no immune exposure information except CMV serostatus available.

The PCR ran on 60 Vbeta and 13 Jbeta primers. Sequenced by immunoSEQ multiplex PCR; TCRdb stores in-frame clones only, minus some. Of some 190,000 clones in the sample, roughly 77% were seen once. With regard to this clone: Its antigen is as yet unknown.

Unrecorded immune exposure was likely among donors, who were nominally healthy when sampled. This TCR was recovered from a woman aged 25 to 39 in good health and CMV-seropositive. What was sequenced was PBMCs.

CDR3 residues: CSVGASLNYGYTF. The DNA for the CDR3 is TGCAGCGTTGGGGCCAGCCTCAACTATGGCTACACCTTC. The chain uses TRBV29-1 and TRBJ1-2; no definite D call. CDR3 length: 13 residues. Germline-derived CDR1 and CDR2 are SQVTM and ANQGSEA. V gave up 4 bases and J gave up 2 bases, with 11 bases separating them.